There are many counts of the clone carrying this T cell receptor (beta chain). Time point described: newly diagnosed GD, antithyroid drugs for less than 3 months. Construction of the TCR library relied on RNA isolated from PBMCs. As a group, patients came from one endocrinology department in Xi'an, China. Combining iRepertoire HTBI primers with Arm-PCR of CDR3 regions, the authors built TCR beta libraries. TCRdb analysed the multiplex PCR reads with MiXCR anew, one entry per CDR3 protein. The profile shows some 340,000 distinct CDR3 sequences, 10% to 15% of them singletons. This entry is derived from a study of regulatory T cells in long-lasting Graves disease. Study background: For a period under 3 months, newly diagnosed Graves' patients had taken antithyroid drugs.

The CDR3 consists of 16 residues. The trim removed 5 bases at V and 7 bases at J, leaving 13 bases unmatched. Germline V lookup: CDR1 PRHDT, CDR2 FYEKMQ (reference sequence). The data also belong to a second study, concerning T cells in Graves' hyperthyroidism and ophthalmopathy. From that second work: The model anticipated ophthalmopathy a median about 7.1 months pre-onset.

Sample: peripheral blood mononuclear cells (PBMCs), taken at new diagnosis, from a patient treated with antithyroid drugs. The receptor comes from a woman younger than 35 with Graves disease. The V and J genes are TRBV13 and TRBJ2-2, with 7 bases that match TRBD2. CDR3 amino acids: CASSSSAGEKVGELFF. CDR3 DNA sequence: TGTGCCAGCAGCAGCTCGGCGGGAGAGAAAGTCGGGGAGCTGTTTTTT.